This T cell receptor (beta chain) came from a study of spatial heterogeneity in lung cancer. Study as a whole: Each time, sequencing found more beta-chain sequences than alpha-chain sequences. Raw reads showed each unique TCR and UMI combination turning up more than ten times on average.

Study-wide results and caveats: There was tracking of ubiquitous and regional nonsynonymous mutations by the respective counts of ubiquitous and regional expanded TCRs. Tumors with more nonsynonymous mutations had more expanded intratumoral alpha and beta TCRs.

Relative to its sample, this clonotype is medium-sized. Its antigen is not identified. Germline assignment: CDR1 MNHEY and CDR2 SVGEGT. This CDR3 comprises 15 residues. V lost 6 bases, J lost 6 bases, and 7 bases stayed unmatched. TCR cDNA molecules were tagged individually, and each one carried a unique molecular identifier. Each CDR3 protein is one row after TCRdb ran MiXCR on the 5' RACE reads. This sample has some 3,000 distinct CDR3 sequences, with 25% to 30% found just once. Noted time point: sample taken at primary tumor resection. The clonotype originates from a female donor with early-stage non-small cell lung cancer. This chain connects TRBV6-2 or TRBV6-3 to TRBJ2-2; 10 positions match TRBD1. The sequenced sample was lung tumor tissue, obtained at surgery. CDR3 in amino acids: CASRDRQGAAGELFF. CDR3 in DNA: TGTGCCAGCAGGGATCGACAGGGGGCCGCCGGGGAGCTGTTTTTT.